This T cell receptor (beta chain) was recorded in a study of cytotoxic CD8 clonotypes in ibrutinib-treated CLL. Study-wide results and caveats: Treatment left the uncommon public clonotypes either contracted or stable in frequency.

The germline V gene encodes CDR1 SQVTM and CDR2 ANQGSEA. The CDR3 has 14 amino acids. Trimming removed 8 bases at V and 1 base at J, with 16 bases between. With regard to this clone: Its specificity is not known.

Sequencing was performed with immunoSEQ multiplex PCR; in TCRdb, only in-frame clones are kept and a portion is missing. The table lists about 130,000 clones, approximately 81% of them singletons, with 13% in the top ten. This receptor was identified in a human donor with chronic lymphocytic leukemia. The chain joins TRBV29-1 to TRBJ2-3; tentative D call: TRBD2 (6 bases). The sequences come from PBMCs, collected after 12 months of ibrutinib treatment. The CDR3 region has the DNA TGCAGCTCTAAGCGGGCCCGGCGCACAGATACGCAGTATTTT. As protein: CSSKRARRTDTQYF.